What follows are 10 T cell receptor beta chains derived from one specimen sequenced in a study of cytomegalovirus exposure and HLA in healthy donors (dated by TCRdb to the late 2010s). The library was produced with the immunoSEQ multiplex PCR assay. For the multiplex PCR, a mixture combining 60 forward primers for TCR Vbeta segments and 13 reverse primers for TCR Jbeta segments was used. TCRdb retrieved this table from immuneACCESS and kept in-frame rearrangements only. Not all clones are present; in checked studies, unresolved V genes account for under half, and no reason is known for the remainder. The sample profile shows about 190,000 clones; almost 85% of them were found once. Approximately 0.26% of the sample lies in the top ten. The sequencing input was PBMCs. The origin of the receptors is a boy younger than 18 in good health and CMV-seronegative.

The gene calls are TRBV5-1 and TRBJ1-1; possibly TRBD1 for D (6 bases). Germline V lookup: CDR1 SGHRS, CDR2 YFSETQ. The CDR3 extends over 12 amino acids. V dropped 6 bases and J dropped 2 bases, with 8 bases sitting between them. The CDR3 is CASTGANTEAFF. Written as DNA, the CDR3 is TGCGCCAGCACAGGGGCTAACACTGAAGCTTTCTTT. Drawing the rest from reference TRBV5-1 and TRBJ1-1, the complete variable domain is KAGVTQTPRYLIKTRGQQVTLSCSPISGHRSVSWYQQTPGQGLQFLFEYFSETQRNKGNFPGRFSGRQFSNSRSEMNVSTLELGDSALYLCASTGANTEAFFGQGTRLTVV.

Here the CDR3 reads CASSDISGGRNIQYF. CDR3 DNA sequence: TGTGCCAGCAGTGATATATCAGGGGGCAGAAACATTCAGTACTTC. The V and J genes are TRBV6-1 and TRBJ2-4; 8 bases map to TRBD1. The CDR3 totals 15 residues. With 3 bases clipped from V and 6 bases from J, the junction kept 7 bases outside the gene matches. Per the germline V gene, CDR1 is MNHNS and CDR2 is SASEGT.

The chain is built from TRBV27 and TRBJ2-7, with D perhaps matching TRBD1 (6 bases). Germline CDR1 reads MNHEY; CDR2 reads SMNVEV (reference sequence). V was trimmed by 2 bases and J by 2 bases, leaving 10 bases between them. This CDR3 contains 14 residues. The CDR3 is CASSLTDSTYEQYF. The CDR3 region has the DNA TGTGCCAGCAGTTTAACGGACAGCACCTACGAGCAGTACTTC.

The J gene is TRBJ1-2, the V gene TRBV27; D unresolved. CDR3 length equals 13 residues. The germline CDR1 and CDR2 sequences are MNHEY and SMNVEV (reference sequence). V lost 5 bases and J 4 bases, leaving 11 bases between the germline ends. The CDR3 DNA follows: TGTGCCAGCAGTGCGACTGAATTCTATGGCTACACCTTC. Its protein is CASSATEFYGYTF.

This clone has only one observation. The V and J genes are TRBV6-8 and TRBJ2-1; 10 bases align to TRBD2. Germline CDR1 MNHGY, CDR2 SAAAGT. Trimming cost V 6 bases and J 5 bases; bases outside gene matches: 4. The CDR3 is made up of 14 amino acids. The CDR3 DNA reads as TGTGCCAGCAGGAAGCGGGAGGGACACAATGAGCAGTTCTTC. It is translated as CASRKREGHNEQFF.

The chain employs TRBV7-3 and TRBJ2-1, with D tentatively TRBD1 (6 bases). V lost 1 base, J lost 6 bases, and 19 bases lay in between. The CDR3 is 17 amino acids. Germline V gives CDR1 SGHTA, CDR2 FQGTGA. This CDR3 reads CASSLNPARGLVNEQFF. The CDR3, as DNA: TGTGCCAGCAGCTTAAATCCTGCCAGGGGCTTGGTCAATGAGCAGTTCTTC.

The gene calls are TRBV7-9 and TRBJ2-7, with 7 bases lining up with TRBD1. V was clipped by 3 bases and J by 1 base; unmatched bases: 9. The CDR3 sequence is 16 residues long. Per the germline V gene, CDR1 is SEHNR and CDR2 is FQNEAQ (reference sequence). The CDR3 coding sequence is TGTGCCAGCAGCTTCACCTCCGGACAGGCTTCCTACGAGCAGTACTTC. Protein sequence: CASSFTSGQASYEQYF.

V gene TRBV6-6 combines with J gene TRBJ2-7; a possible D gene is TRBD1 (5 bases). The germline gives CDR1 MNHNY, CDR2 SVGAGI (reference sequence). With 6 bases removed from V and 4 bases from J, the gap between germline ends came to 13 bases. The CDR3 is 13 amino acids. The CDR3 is CASSNRSSYEQYF. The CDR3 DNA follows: TGTGCCAGCAGCAACAGGTCTTCTTACGAGCAGTACTTC.

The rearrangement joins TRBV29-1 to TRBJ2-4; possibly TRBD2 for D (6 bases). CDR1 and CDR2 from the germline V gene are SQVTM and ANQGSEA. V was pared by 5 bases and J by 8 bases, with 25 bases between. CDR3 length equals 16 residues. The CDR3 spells CSVRGYGAGRGDIQYF. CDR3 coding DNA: TGCAGCGTTCGAGGGTATGGGGCGGGACGAGGGGACATTCAGTACTTC.

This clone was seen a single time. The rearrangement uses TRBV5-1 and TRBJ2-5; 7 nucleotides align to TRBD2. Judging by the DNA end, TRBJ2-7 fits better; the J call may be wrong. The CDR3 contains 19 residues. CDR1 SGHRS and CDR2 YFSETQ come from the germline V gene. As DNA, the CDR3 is TGCGCCAGCAGCTTCCTCACCCAGGGCGGGAGTCAGGACTTATACGAGCAGTACTTC. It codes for CASSFLTQGGSQDLYEQYF.